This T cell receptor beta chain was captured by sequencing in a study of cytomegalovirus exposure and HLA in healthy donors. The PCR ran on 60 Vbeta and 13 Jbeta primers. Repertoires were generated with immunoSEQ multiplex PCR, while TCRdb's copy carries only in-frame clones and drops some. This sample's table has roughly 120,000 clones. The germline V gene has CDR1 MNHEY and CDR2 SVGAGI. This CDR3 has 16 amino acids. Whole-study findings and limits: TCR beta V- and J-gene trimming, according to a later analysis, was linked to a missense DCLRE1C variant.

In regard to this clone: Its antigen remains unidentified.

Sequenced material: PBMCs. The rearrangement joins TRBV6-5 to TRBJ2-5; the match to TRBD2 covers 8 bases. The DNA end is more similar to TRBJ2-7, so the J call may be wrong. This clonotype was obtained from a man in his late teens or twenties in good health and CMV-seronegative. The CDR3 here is CASSYSKTSEPYEQYF. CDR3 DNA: TGTGCCAGCAGTTACTCGAAGACTAGCGAACCCTACGAGCAGTACTTC.